This paragraph reports one T cell receptor (beta chain). Allocation to cohorts depended on clinical history reported by the participants. Those designated as exposed participants met a COVID-19 case within 2 weeks before study entry. This specimen belongs to a study of blood T cell repertoires in COVID-19. Study-wide context: The United States, Italy and Spain were the sources of the acute and convalescent COVID-19 samples.

Trimming cost V 0 bases and J 8 bases, with 6 bases left between them. The CDR3 has 13 residues. Germline V lookup: CDR1 SGHRS, CDR2 YFSETQ. Some clones are missing from TCRdb's copy, which holds only in-frame ones; the method was immunoSEQ multiplex PCR. The sample shows about 62,000 clones, more than 55% of them seen only once. The sample consisted of PBMCs or T cells enriched from blood (not recorded which). The V gene is TRBV5-1, the J gene TRBJ1-6, with D uncertain. This clonotype originated in a woman aged 55-69 years who had been exposed to COVID-19. CDR3 in DNA: TGCGCCAGCAGCTTGGTGTCGGATTCACCCCTCCACTTT. Translating gives CASSLVSDSPLHF. Together with reference TRBV5-1 and TRBJ1-6, the CDR3 gives the full variable domain: KAGVTQTPRYLIKTRGQQVTLSCSPISGHRSVSWYQQTPGQGLQFLFEYFSETQRNKGNFPGRFSGRQFSNSRSEMNVSTLELGDSALYLCASSLVSDSPLHFGNGTRLTVT.